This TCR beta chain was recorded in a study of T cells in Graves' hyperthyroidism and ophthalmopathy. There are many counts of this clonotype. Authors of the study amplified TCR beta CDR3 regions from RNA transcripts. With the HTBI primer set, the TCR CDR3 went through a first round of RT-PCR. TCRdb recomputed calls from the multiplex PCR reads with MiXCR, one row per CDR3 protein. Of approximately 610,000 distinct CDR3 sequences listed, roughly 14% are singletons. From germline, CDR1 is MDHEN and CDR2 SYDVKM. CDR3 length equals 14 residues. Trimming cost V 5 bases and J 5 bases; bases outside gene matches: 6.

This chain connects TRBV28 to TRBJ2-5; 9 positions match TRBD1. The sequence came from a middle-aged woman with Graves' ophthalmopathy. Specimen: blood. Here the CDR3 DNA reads TGTGCCAGCAGTGGGACAGGGCACGGGGAGACCCAGTACTTC. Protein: CASSGTGHGETQYF.